The clone carrying this T cell receptor (beta chain) was observed many times. The antigen is unknown. The sample comes from a study of T cells in Graves' hyperthyroidism and ophthalmopathy. The investigators amplified TCR beta CDR3 regions from RNA transcripts. TCR CDR3 regions were first amplified by RT-PCR with HTBI primers. From the multiplex PCR reads, TCRdb called clonotypes with MiXCR, one entry per CDR3 protein. The data show approximately 640,000 distinct CDR3 sequences, 15% to 20% seen once. Whole-study findings and limits: Researchers found most expanded thyroid clonotypes above 0.001 in blood as well.

The specimen was blood. The clonotype originates from a woman between 25 and 40 years old with Graves' hyperthyroidism.

The CDR3 reads CASSFLAGGYEQYF. The CDR3 bases are TGTGCCAGCAGTTTCCTAGCGGGTGGATACGAGCAGTACTTC. This rearrangement joins TRBV28 to TRBJ2-7; TRBD2 matches at 8 bases. In germline, CDR1 is MDHEN, CDR2 SYDVKM. J lost 4 bases, V lost 3 bases, and 5 bases had no gene match. The CDR3 totals 14 residues. The variable domain in full, with the rest retrieved from reference TRBV28 and TRBJ2-7, is DVKVTQSSRYLVKRTGEKVFLECVQDMDHENMFWYRQDPGLGLRLIYFSYDVKMKEKGDIPEGYSVSREKKERFSLILESASTNQTSMYLCASSFLAGGYEQYFGPGTRLTVT.